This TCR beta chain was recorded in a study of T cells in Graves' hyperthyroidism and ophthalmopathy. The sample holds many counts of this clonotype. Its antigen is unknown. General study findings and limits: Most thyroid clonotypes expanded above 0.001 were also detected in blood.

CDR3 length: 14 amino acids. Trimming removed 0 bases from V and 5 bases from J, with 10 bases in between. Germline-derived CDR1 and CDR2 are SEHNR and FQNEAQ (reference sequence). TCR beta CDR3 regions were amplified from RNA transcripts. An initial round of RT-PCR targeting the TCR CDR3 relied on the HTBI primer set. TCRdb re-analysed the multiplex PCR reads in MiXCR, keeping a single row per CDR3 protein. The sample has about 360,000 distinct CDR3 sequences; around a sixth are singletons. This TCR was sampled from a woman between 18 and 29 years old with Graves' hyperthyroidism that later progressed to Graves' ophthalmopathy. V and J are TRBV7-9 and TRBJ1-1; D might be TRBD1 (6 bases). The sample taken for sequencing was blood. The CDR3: CASSLARGGTEAFF. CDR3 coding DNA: TGTGCCAGCAGCTTAGCGCGAGGGGGGACTGAAGCTTTCTTT.